Below, one T cell receptor beta chain is given with its context. Its antigen is as yet unknown. This CDR3 is built from 14 residues. Germline V lookup: CDR1 LNHNV, CDR2 YYDKDF (reference sequence). Trimming shortened V by 0 bases and J by 4 bases, and 9 bases separated the two germline ends. Time point here: baseline, week 1 (first vaccination visit). Sample treatment: pre-vaccination baseline after standard-of-care therapy. Profiled with immunoSEQ multiplex PCR; TCRdb holds only in-frame clones, not every one. The sample holds 85,000 to 100,000 clones, around 80% seen once. These data belong to a study of a mutant IDH1 vaccine in newly diagnosed glioma. Background on the study: Sex among treated patients split roughly 62% male, approximately 38% female; mean age was approximately 40 years. Former treatment meant radiotherapy, temozolomide, or both; the majority had gotten both.

The study's findings and limits: Among patients, 80% to 95% showed immune responses induced by the vaccine.

The sequence was obtained from a man between 35 and 55 years old with glioma. The sequencing here drew on PBMCs, taken from a glioma patient treated with radiotherapy, temozolomide or both. This rearrangement joins TRBV15 to TRBJ1-2; D ambiguous. CDR3 sequence (DNA): TGTGCCACCAGCAGAGATCAAAGGTTCTATGGCTACACCTTC. Translating it yields CATSRDQRFYGYTF.